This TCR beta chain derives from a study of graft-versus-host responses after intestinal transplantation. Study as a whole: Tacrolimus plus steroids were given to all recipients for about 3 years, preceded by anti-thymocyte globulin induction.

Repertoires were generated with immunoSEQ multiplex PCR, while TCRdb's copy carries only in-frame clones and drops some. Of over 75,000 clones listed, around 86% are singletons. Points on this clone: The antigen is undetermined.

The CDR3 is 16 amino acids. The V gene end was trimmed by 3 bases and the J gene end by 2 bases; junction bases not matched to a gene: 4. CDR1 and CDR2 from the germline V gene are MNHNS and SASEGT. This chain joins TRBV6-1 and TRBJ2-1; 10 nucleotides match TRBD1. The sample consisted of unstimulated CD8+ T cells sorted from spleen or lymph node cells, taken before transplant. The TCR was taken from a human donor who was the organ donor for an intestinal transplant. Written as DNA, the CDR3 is TGTGCCAGCAGTGATAGGGACAGGGGACCCTACAATGAGCAGTTCTTC. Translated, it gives CASSDRDRGPYNEQFF.